What follows are 30 T cell receptor beta chains derived from one specimen sequenced in a study of tumor-infiltrating lymphocytes in primary liver carcinoma. TCR beta cDNA was prepared out of roughly 0.45 ug total RNA by means of a constant-region primer. Generation of the TCR beta libraries relied on three nested multiplex PCR rounds using slightly modified ARM-PCR. Forward primers for TRBV1-TRBV30 and a C-beta reverse primer served the first two PCR rounds, at about 9 cycles each. TCRdb re-called the multiplex PCR reads through MiXCR, storing one row per CDR3 protein. Of approximately 46,000 distinct CDR3 sequences in the sample, approximately 71% are singletons; the top ten hold over 30%. Co-extracted RNA and DNA came from about 19-30 mg of unsorted bulk tissue. Sample: tumor-adjacent normal liver tissue. The receptors were gathered from a woman in her thirties with primary liver carcinoma and hepatitis B virus infection.

On this clonotype itself: One end of the junction does not line up with germline, which may come from a read error. The chain links TRBV6-2 or TRBV6-3 to TRBJ2-1, with no clear D. The CDR3 covers 14 residues. Germline lookup yields CDR1 MNHEY and CDR2 SVGEGT. In DNA form, the CDR3 reads TGTGTCAGCAGTTACACGGTCTCCTACAATGAGCAGTTCTTC. Amino acids: CVSSYTVSYNEQFF.

Concerning this clonotype: It may be a read error: a sequence one base away is much more abundant. The V call is TRBV4-1, the J call TRBJ2-5; no firm D call. Germline CDR1 is MGHRA and CDR2 is YSYEKL. V shed 1 base and J shed 9 bases, with 12 bases lying between them. The CDR3 extends over 13 amino acids. Here the CDR3 reads CASSQAPLDAQYF. The CDR3 DNA reads as TGCGCCAGCAGCCAAGCGCCTTTAGACGCCCAGTACTTC.

This clonotype was seen only a few times. The chain recombines TRBV7-9 with TRBJ2-3, with 10 bases fitting TRBD1. The V gene's germline CDR1 is SEHNR and CDR2 FQNEAQ (reference sequence). This CDR3 has 16 residues. The ends lost 4 bases at V and 5 bases at J; junction bases unmatched: 9. The CDR3 sequence is CASSYRDRGHLDTQYF. The CDR3 DNA sequence: TGTGCCAGCAGCTACCGGGACAGGGGACACTTAGATACGCAGTATTTT.

As regards this clonotype: Given the absence of the conserved phenylalanine or tryptophan at the CDR3 end, a read error is likely. The CDR3 nucleotides read TGCAGTGCTGAAGAAAGGGGACGGGAGCAGTTCTTA. Its translation is CSAEERGREQFL. The V and J genes are TRBV29-1 and TRBJ2-1; the D call may be TRBD1 or TRBD2 (5 bases each). Germline V gene data show CDR1 as SQVTM and CDR2 as ANQGSEA. CDR3 length equals 12 residues.

V gene TRBV18 combines with J gene TRBJ2-1; TRBD2 might be the D (5 bases). V shed 5 bases and J shed 12 bases, with 23 bases lying between them. This CDR3 spans 15 amino acids. Germline V CDR1 and CDR2: KGHSH, LQKENI. CDR3 sequence (DNA): TGTGCCAGCTCAGCCACCGGGATGGGCGAGGTTTGGCAGTTCTTC. As protein: CASSATGMGEVWQFF.

On this clonotype itself: The junction differs from germline at one of its ends, possibly a read error. The V and J genes are TRBV11-2 and TRBJ2-7, with a tentative D call TRBD1 (6 bases). Germline CDR1 SGHAT, CDR2 FQNNGV. CDR3 size: 13 residues. The DNA for the CDR3 is TGTGCCAGTATAGGGGACATGACCTACGGGCAGTACTTC. Translating gives CASIGDMTYGQYF.

A note on this clonotype: An end of the junction does not agree with germline; a read error may underlie this. The chain has TRBV7-2 and TRBJ2-1; 8 bases match TRBD2. CDR3 length equals 17 residues. Per germline, CDR1 SGHTA and CDR2 FQGNSA. CDR3 DNA sequence: TGTGCCAGCAGCTCGGGACTAACGGGAGGGGGTTATAATGGGCAGTTCTTC. This translates into CASSSGLTGGGYNGQFF.

This clonotype was picked up one time. The junction differs from germline at one of its ends, possibly a read error. The chain employs TRBV7-9 and TRBJ2-3; D possibly corresponds to TRBD1 (5 bases). The CDR3 length is 15 residues. The germline CDR1 and CDR2 sequences are SEHNR and FQNEAQ (reference sequence). This chain's CDR3 is CASSPPVRATDKQYF. The CDR3 bases are TGTGCCAGCAGCCCCCCCGTCAGGGCCACAGATAAGCAGTATTTT.

This clonotype occurred many times. This chain links TRBV28 with TRBJ2-3; perhaps TRBD1 as D (6 bases). V dropped 6 bases and J dropped 0 bases, with 16 bases sitting between them. The V gene's germline CDR1 is MDHEN and CDR2 SYDVKM. This CDR3 region has 16 residues. The CDR3 spells CASSNQGTASTDTQYF. In nucleotides, the CDR3 is TGTGCCAGCAGCAACCAGGGGACGGCTAGCACAGATACGCAGTATTTT.

The chain recombines TRBV11-2 with TRBJ2-5; the D call may be TRBD1 or TRBD2 (5 bases each). V dropped 1 base and J dropped 10 bases, with 19 bases sitting between them. This CDR3 contains 15 residues. Looked up from germline, CDR1 is SGHAT and CDR2 is FQNNGV. The CDR3 spells CASSLGDRDLEVQYF. As DNA, the CDR3 is TGTGCCAGCAGCTTAGGGGACCGGGATCTAGAGGTCCAGTACTTC.

In the case of this clonotype: The junction and the germline gene differ at one end; a read error may be behind it. The V call is TRBV20-1, the J call TRBJ2-5, with D tentatively TRBD2 (7 bases). This CDR3 is built from 14 residues. Germline CDR1 is DFQATT and CDR2 is SNEGSKA (reference sequence). In DNA form, the CDR3 reads TGCAGTGCTAGAGATGGGCGGGGGCAAGAGGCCCAGTACTTC. It is translated as CSARDGRGQEAQYF.

A note on this clonotype: An end of the junction does not agree with germline; a read error may underlie this. The chain employs TRBV7-9 and TRBJ2-7, with D possibly being TRBD1 (6 bases). Germline V gene lookup returns CDR1 SEHNR and CDR2 FQNEAQ (reference sequence). The CDR3 spans 15 residues. The CDR3 sequence: CASSPSGTHAYKQYF. For the CDR3, the DNA is TGTGCCAGCAGCCCCTCCGGGACACATGCCTACAAGCAATACTTC.

On this clonotype: One end of the junction does not line up with germline, which may come from a read error. The V and J genes are TRBV5-6 and TRBJ2-2, with D hard to call. Germline CDR1 is SGHDT and CDR2 is YYEEEE. The CDR3 loop spans 15 amino acids. The CDR3 here is CASILAPRVTCELFF. CDR3 in DNA: TGTGCCAGCATCTTGGCACCCAGAGTCACATGTGAGCTGTTTTTT.

The CDR3 loop is CVNIGDRIYEQYF. The CDR3 DNA reads TGTGTCAACATAGGGGACAGGATCTACGAGCAGTACTTC. The chain combines TRBV11-2 with TRBJ2-7, with 8 bases matching TRBD1. This CDR3 comprises 13 residues. CDR1 is SGHAT and CDR2 is FQNNGV in the germline V gene.

The rearrangement joins TRBV6-5 to TRBJ2-1; D unclear. The ends were cut back, 5 bases at V and 0 bases at J, with 23 bases in the middle. This CDR3 is 19 amino acids long. Germline CDR1 reads MNHEY; CDR2 reads SVGAGI. The DNA for the CDR3 is TGTGCCAGCAGTCTCTCCGGAGACATCTCTTCGAGCTCCTACAATGAGCAGTTCTTC. Translated: CASSLSGDISSSSYNEQFF.

On this clonotype: This may be a read error: a much more frequent sequence differs by one nucleotide. V and J are TRBV12-3 or TRBV12-4 and TRBJ2-3; D is unclear. The CDR3 has 14 residues. The DNA of the CDR3 is TGTGCCAGCAGGAGTGAGGAGTTGGCGGATAGGCAGTATTTT. This codes for CASRSEELADRQYF.

This clonotype was seen repeatedly, ten times or more. The chain recombines TRBV4-2 with TRBJ2-3, with D possibly matching TRBD2 (6 bases). The V gene lost 3 bases and the J gene lost 4 bases, with 11 bases spanning the gap. The CDR3 runs to 14 residues. CDR1 and CDR2 from the germline V gene are LGHNA and YNFKEQ. The CDR3 DNA reads TGTGCCAGCAGCCAGATAGGAGGGCCAGATACGCAGTATTTT. Translated, it gives CASSQIGGPDTQYF.

On this clonotype: The conserved phenylalanine or tryptophan normally closing the CDR3 is absent here, so this likely arose from a read error. The V gene is TRBV12-3 or TRBV12-4, the J gene TRBJ1-2; maybe TRBD1 (5 bases). This CDR3 is built from 14 residues. CDR3 DNA: TGTGTCAGCACCCAAGGGGAAAGGGGATTTGGCTACACCCTC. Translated: CVSTQGERGFGYTL.

Worth noting for this clonotype: A junction end diverges from the germline sequence, so it may reflect a read error. The DNA of the CDR3 is TGTGCCAGCAGTTTTGTACGAGATACGCACTATTTT. Its translation: CASSFVRDTHYF. The V and J genes are TRBV12-3 or TRBV12-4 and TRBJ2-3; no reliable D call. The CDR3 length is 12 residues.

The chain recombines TRBV7-9 with TRBJ2-1; TRBD2 aligns across 12 bases. The V gene's germline CDR1 is SEHNR and CDR2 FQNEAQ (reference sequence). CDR3 length: 14 amino acids. In DNA, the CDR3 is TGTACCAACAGCTTAGATCTAGCGGGAGGGATGCAGTTCTTC. It is translated as CTNSLDLAGGMQFF.

Details on this clonotype: The junction shows a germline mismatch at one end, possibly a read error. The rearrangement uses TRBV7-9 and TRBJ2-7; D possibly corresponds to TRBD1 (5 bases). Germline CDR1 is SEHNR and CDR2 is FQNEAQ (reference sequence). The CDR3 totals 11 residues. The CDR3 coding sequence is TGTGTCAGCAGCCACAGGTACGAGCAGTACTTC. Translation: CVSSHRYEQYF.

The chain links TRBV5-1 to TRBJ2-2; weak D call: TRBD2 (6 bases). The germline V gene has CDR1 SGHRS and CDR2 YFSETQ. This CDR3 contains 16 residues. Trimming removed 7 bases at V and 6 bases at J, with 22 bases between. The CDR3 coding sequence is TGCGCCAGCGGCCCAGGACATGGAGGGATCCCCGGGGAGCTGTTTTTT. Encoded protein: CASGPGHGGIPGELFF.

This rearrangement joins TRBV7-3 to TRBJ2-1; 7 nucleotides match TRBD2. The CDR3 is 15 amino acids. V gave up 3 bases and J gave up 4 bases; unmatched junction bases: 6. In germline, CDR1 is SGHTA, CDR2 FQGTGA. CDR3 amino acids: CASSFSVGGYNEQFF. The CDR3 DNA is TGTGCCAGCAGCTTTTCGGTGGGGGGGTACAATGAGCAGTTCTTC.

Concerning this clonotype: The final CDR3 position lacks the conserved phenylalanine or tryptophan, pointing to a likely read error. This chain connects TRBV2 to TRBJ2-5; no reliable D call. V was shortened by 4 bases and J by 5 bases, with 2 bases between the two germline ends. The germline V gene has CDR1 SNHLY and CDR2 FYNNEI. This CDR3 has 10 amino acids. This CDR3 is CASSGETQYL. CDR3 sequence (DNA): TGTGCCAGCAGTGGTGAGACCCAGTACCTC.

V and J are TRBV5-1 and TRBJ2-5; TRBD1 is a possible D gene (5 bases). This CDR3 region has 15 residues. Trimming removed 3 bases from V and 2 bases from J, with 14 bases in between. Germline CDR1 SGHRS, CDR2 YFSETQ. The CDR3 loop reads CASSWGTNFQETQYF. The DNA of the CDR3 is TGCGCCAGCAGCTGGGGCACTAACTTTCAAGAGACCCAGTACTTC.

To note about this clonotype: At one boundary the junction diverges from the germline segment, which might be a read error. CDR3 coding DNA: TGTACCAGCAGTATGTCCCTACGGGGCATTCAGCACTTC. The encoded protein is CTSSMSLRGIQHF. The chain is built from TRBV6-5 and TRBJ2-4; possibly TRBD1 or TRBD2 for D (5 bases each). CDR1 is MNHEY and CDR2 is SVGAGI in the germline V gene. This CDR3 region has 13 residues.

On this clonotype: This is likely a read error, given that the CDR3 carries no conserved phenylalanine or tryptophan at its end. The rearrangement uses TRBV12-5 and TRBJ2-7; D tentatively reads TRBD1 or TRBD2 (5 bases each). Germline-derived CDR1 and CDR2 are LGHNT and FRNRAP. CDR3 length: 13 residues. This CDR3 is CASAPGTVYEQYS. The DNA for the CDR3 is TGTGCCAGTGCCCCCGGGACGGTCTACGAGCAGTACTCC.

V and J are TRBV6-1 and TRBJ2-3, with TRBD2 identical over 7 bases. V trimming: 5 bases; J trimming: 7 bases; junction bases outside the gene matches: 12. Germline CDR1 MNHNS, CDR2 SASEGT. CDR3 length: 15 amino acids. The CDR3 DNA follows: TGTGCCAGCAGTAAACGCGCGGGAGAAGGGCATACGCAGTATTTT. Its translation: CASSKRAGEGHTQYF.

About this clonotype: At one end the junction does not follow the germline gene, possibly because of a read error. The chain is built from TRBV28 and TRBJ2-1; 9 positions agree with TRBD2. Per the germline V gene, CDR1 is MDHEN and CDR2 is SYDVKM. This CDR3 has 14 amino acids. DNA for the CDR3: TGTGCCTGCAGGGTGACTAGCGGCGACAATGAGCACTTCTTC. It translates to CACRVTSGDNEHFF.

Points on this clonotype: The germline gene is not matched at one end of the junction; a read error may be the cause. The gene calls are TRBV12-3 or TRBV12-4 and TRBJ2-1; 11 nucleotides line up with TRBD2. CDR3 length: 15 residues. The CDR3 loop reads CASSLSGTSGLEHFF. The CDR3 bases are TGTGCCAGCAGTCTATCCGGGACTAGCGGACTTGAGCATTTCTTC.